These T cell receptor beta chains were read from a single sample in a study of blood T cells in healthy people across ages. Via MiXCR, TCRdb re-called the 5' RACE reads, giving one row per CDR3 protein. The sample contains hundreds of thousands of distinct CDR3 sequences, about 54% of which appear only once. Material: blood. The receptors here all came from a man in his sixties in good health. Both conserved end residues are part of each CDR3. The D gene is left open where the match is weak. The size field is filled for only some rows; it gives once, few, many or a size class.

V gene,clone size,D gene,J gene,CDR3 DNA,CDR3 protein
TRBV5-1,-,-,TRBJ1-2,TGCGCCAGCAAACCCGATACCTATGATGGCTACACCTTC,CASKPDTYDGYTF
TRBV7-9,once,TRBD1,TRBJ2-1,TGTGCCAGCAGCCGCACAGGGGGCCCTATCGGAAGTGAGCAGTTCTTC,CASSRTGGPIGSEQFF
TRBV5-5,-,-,TRBJ2-2,TGTGCCAGCAGCTTGACAGGCGTAAACACCGGGGAGCTGTTTTTT,CASSLTGVNTGELFF
TRBV7-6,many,TRBD2,TRBJ2-3,TGTGCCAGCAGCTCCGTAGCGGGAGCCAGCACAGATACGCAGTATTTT,CASSSVAGASTDTQYF
TRBV20-1,-,TRBD1,TRBJ1-6,TGCAGTGCTAGTAGGCGGGACAGGGGTAATTCACCCCTCCACTTT,CSASRRDRGNSPLHF
TRBV5-1,-,TRBD1,TRBJ2-2,TGCGCCAGCCTGGCGGACAGGGCGAACACCGGGGAGTTGTTTTTT,CASLADRANTGELFF
TRBV6-5,once,-,TRBJ1-2,TGTGCCAGCAGTTACACACGAATCTATGGCTACACCTTC,CASSYTRIYGYTF
TRBV12-3/TRBV12-4,-,-,TRBJ2-6,TGTGCCAGCAATACGACTCCTTCTGGGGCCAACGTCCTGACTTTC,CASNTTPSGANVLTF
TRBV28,-,-,TRBJ1-4,TGTGCCAGCAGTTTAAGCCACAGGCGCGGTGGGCTGTTTTTT,CASSLSHRRGGLFF
TRBV5-5,few,TRBD1,TRBJ2-7,TGTGCCAGCAGTCCGGACAGGGCTACCTACGAGCAGTACTTC,CASSPDRATYEQYF
TRBV20-1,-,-,TRBJ1-1,TGCAGTGCTAGGGACAGTAAGAACACTGAAGCTTTCTTT,CSARDSKNTEAFF
TRBV19,-,TRBD1,TRBJ1-2,TGTGCCAGTAGAACCGGGACAGGGAGTGAGTATGGCTACACCTTC,CASRTGTGSEYGYTF
TRBV20-1,few,-,TRBJ1-1,TGCAGTGCTAGGGGGCAGGGTGGTACTGAAGCTTTCTTT,CSARGQGGTEAFF
TRBV20-1,-,-,TRBJ2-7,TGCAGTACCGCGGGCAGGGCACGCGGGGAGCAGTACTTC,CSTAGRARGEQYF
TRBV28,-,TRBD2,TRBJ2-5,TGTGCCAGCAGTTTGGATCCTAGCGGGGGACAAGAGACCCAGTACTTC,CASSLDPSGGQETQYF
TRBV19,-,-,TRBJ2-1,TGTGCCAGTAGTATAATGGCCTACAATGAGCAGTTCTTC,CASSIMAYNEQFF
TRBV5-1,-,-,TRBJ2-5,TGCGCCAGCAGCTTGGACAGGGTCGGTGTTTATAAGACCCAGTACTTC,CASSLDRVGVYKTQYF
TRBV13,-,TRBD2,TRBJ2-1,TGTGCCAGCAGTCCTACTAGCGCCGCTGAGCAGTTCTTC,CASSPTSAAEQFF
TRBV12-3/TRBV12-4,few,TRBD1,TRBJ2-6,TGTGCCAGCAGTTATCCCGACAGGGGGCCCATCCCCTCTGGGGCCAACGTCCTGACTTTC,CASSYPDRGPIPSGANVLTF
TRBV4-1,-,TRBD1,TRBJ2-5,TGCGCCAGCAGCCAAGCGACAGTTCGGACAGGGGAAGCGACCCAGTACTTC,CASSQATVRTGEATQYF
TRBV12-3/TRBV12-4,-,TRBD1,TRBJ2-7,TGTGCCAGCAGTTTACAGGCTGGGACAGGGGCCGAGCAGTACTTC,CASSLQAGTGAEQYF
TRBV2,-,-,TRBJ1-5,TGTGCCAGCAGTGGTAGGACAGATCAGCCCCAGCATTTT,CASSGRTDQPQHF
TRBV5-1,-,-,TRBJ2-7,TGCGCCAGCAGCTTGACACAGGGAAGAGCCTACGAGCAGTACTTC,CASSLTQGRAYEQYF
TRBV3-1,few,TRBD2,TRBJ2-5,TGTGCCAGCAGCCAAGCGGGGGGGAAGACCCAGTACTTC,CASSQAGGKTQYF
TRBV28,-,-,TRBJ1-1,TGTGCCAGCAGGCCCCCAACGGTCTCAAGGACTGAAGCTTTCTTT,CASRPPTVSRTEAFF
TRBV10-3,-,-,TRBJ2-3,TGTGCCATCAGTGAAGGGCAGGCCTTTTCAGATACGCAGTATTTT,CAISEGQAFSDTQYF
TRBV27,-,-,TRBJ1-2,TGTGCCAACAGTTTCTTCGAGGACTATGGCTACACCTTC,CANSFFEDYGYTF
TRBV25-1,-,-,TRBJ1-6,TGTGCCACCCTCGGGCGGGGGAACGTTAATTCACCCCTCCACTTT,CATLGRGNVNSPLHF
TRBV3-1,few,TRBD2,TRBJ2-3,TGTGCCAGCAGCCAAGATCTTAGCGGGGGCGATACGCAGTATTTT,CASSQDLSGGDTQYF
TRBV19,-,TRBD1,TRBJ2-3,TGTGCCAGTAGTGAAGTGGGACAGGGAACAGATACGCAGTATTTT,CASSEVGQGTDTQYF
TRBV12-3/TRBV12-4,-,-,TRBJ1-1,TGTGCCAGCAGTTTGGCGGAGAACACTGAAGCTTTCTTT,CASSLAENTEAFF
TRBV3-1,many,-,TRBJ2-5,TGCGCCAGCAGCCAAGTCTCGGAGACCCAGTACTTC,CASSQVSETQYF
TRBV5-1,few,-,TRBJ2-5,TGCGCCAGCAGCCCAGATCTCGGAGAGACCCAGTACTTC,CASSPDLGETQYF
TRBV7-2,many,TRBD2,TRBJ2-1,TGTGCCAGCAGCTTAGCTAGCGGGGGAGGCCAGTTCTTC,CASSLASGGGQFF
TRBV16,-,TRBD1,TRBJ1-4,TGTGCCAGCAGCCCGACCACGGGACAGGGCTCAACTAATGAAAAACTGTTTTTT,CASSPTTGQGSTNEKLFF
TRBV28,few,TRBD1,TRBJ2-1,TGTGCCAGCAGTTTCTGGGACAGGGACAATGAGCAGTTCTTC,CASSFWDRDNEQFF
TRBV5-7,-,-,TRBJ2-5,TGTGCCAGCAGCGAACTCAACAGGGTTAAGCAGTACTTC,CASSELNRVKQYF
TRBV4-1,-,TRBD2,TRBJ2-7,TGCGCCAGCAGCCCTCAGCGGGGGAGCTCCTACGAGCAGTACTTC,CASSPQRGSSYEQYF
TRBV12-3/TRBV12-4,few,-,TRBJ2-3,TGTGCCAGCAGCCGGACTTACTACACAGATACGCAGTATTTT,CASSRTYYTDTQYF
TRBV10-3,-,-,TRBJ2-2,TGTGCCATCAGTGAGTCGACCGGGTCGAGGAACACCGGGGAGCTGTTTTTT,CAISESTGSRNTGELFF
TRBV6-5,once,TRBD1,TRBJ1-2,TGTGCCAGCAGTTACTTCCCACCCAGGACAGGGCCCGGCTACACCTTC,CASSYFPPRTGPGYTF
TRBV27,-,TRBD2,TRBJ2-7,TGTGCCAGCAGTGAAATCGGGACTAGACCCTACGAGCAGTACTTC,CASSEIGTRPYEQYF
TRBV27,few,TRBD1,TRBJ1-2,TGTGCCAGCAGTTTAGAAGGGACAGGGGTGAACCCTGGCTACACCTTC,CASSLEGTGVNPGYTF
TRBV3-1,-,-,TRBJ1-5,TGTGCCAGCAGCCCCAGTACAGGGATCAACCAGCATTTT,CASSPSTGINQHF
TRBV20-1,few,-,TRBJ2-6,TGCAGTGCTAGAGGATTCTCTGGGGCCAACGTCCTGACTTTC,CSARGFSGANVLTF
TRBV5-1,few,-,TRBJ2-7,TGCGCCAGCAGCCAGGGACCGTCGAGCTCCTACGAGCAGTACTTC,CASSQGPSSSYEQYF
TRBV6-5,-,TRBD1,TRBJ2-5,TGTGCCAGCAGTCCGGACAGGTCCTGGAGTCAGTACTTC,CASSPDRSWSQYF
TRBV3-1,-,-,TRBJ2-6,TGTGCCAGCAGCCAAGATCCCCCAGGGGCGGGGGCCAACGTCCTGACTTTC,CASSQDPPGAGANVLTF
TRBV5-5,once,TRBD1,TRBJ1-2,TGTGCCAGCAGCTTATGGGGACAGGCCTATGGCTACACCTTC,CASSLWGQAYGYTF
TRBV5-1,-,-,TRBJ2-2,TGCGCCAGCAGCAGTTCCGGGACGACCGGGGAGCTGTTTTTT,CASSSSGTTGELFF